The rows below give T cell receptor beta chains drawn from one sample of a study of T-cell reconstitution after alpha-beta-depleted transplantation in children. Each CDR3 protein is one row after TCRdb ran MiXCR on the PCR reads. Found here are almost 500,000 distinct CDR3 sequences, approximately 12% of them singletons; the top ten hold about 5%. This sample comprised PBMCs from the stem cell graft donor, obtained from the stem cell graft. These receptors all come from a human donor who donated a stem cell graft to a child with combined immunodeficiency. The CDR3 runs from the conserved cysteine through the conserved F or W. The D gene is left open where the match is weak. Clone size appears in some rows only: once, few, many, or a class for an expanded clone.

size,V,D,J,CDR3,DNA
-,TRBV9,TRBD2,TRBJ2-3,CASSVAGTSGGGTDTQYF,TGTGCCAGCAGCGTAGCCGGGACTAGCGGGGGGGGCACAGATACGCAGTATTTT
-,TRBV30,TRBD1,TRBJ1-5,CAWSGGQGLFNQPQHF,TGTGCCTGGAGCGGGGGACAGGGACTTTTCAATCAGCCCCAGCATTTT
many,TRBV6-2/TRBV6-3,-,TRBJ2-1,CASSYVSEQFF,TGTGCCAGCAGTTACGTTTCTGAGCAGTTCTTC
few,TRBV10-2,TRBD2,TRBJ2-1,CASSTGTKQFF,TGCGCCAGCAGTACCGGGACTAAGCAGTTCTTC
few,TRBV7-9,TRBD1,TRBJ1-6,CASSKEGQAYNSPLHF,TGTGCCAGCAGCAAGGAGGGACAGGCTTATAATTCACCCCTCCACTTT
-,TRBV12-3/TRBV12-4,-,TRBJ1-2,CASSGGLGYTF,TGTGCCAGCAGTGGGGGTCTTGGCTACACCTTC
-,TRBV10-3,TRBD2,TRBJ2-5,CAISALLAGEETQYF,TGTGCCATCAGTGCCTTACTAGCGGGTGAAGAGACCCAGTACTTC
-,TRBV28,TRBD2,TRBJ2-3,CASRKPGGSLDTQYF,TGTGCCAGCAGAAAACCGGGGGGAAGTCTAGATACGCAGTATTTT
few,TRBV24-1,-,TRBJ2-5,CATSIPGTGKETQYF,TGTGCCACCTCGATTCCAGGGACTGGTAAAGAGACCCAGTACTTC
few,TRBV4-3,TRBD2,TRBJ2-1,CASSQEGPHRGRGRVNEQFF,TGCGCCAGCAGCCAAGAAGGCCCCCACCGGGGGAGGGGAAGGGTCAATGAGCAGTTCTTC
many,TRBV10-3,TRBD1,TRBJ2-1,CAISREGDRGPRQFF,TGTGCCATCAGCAGGGAGGGGGACAGGGGACCCAGACAGTTCTTC
few,TRBV7-2,-,TRBJ2-3,CTSRSTDTQYF,TGTACTAGCCGAAGCACAGATACGCAGTATTTT
-,TRBV6-1,TRBD1,TRBJ2-3,CASSGWDRGTDTQYF,TGTGCCAGCAGTGGATGGGACAGGGGAACAGATACGCAGTATTTT
few,TRBV7-3,-,TRBJ2-3,CASSLIGGATDTQYF,TGTGCCAGCAGCTTAATTGGCGGGGCTACAGATACGCAGTATTTT
few,TRBV5-6,TRBD2,TRBJ2-1,CASRPRTSGTLSSYNEQFF,TGTGCCAGCAGACCTCGGACTAGCGGGACCCTTAGCTCCTACAATGAGCAGTTCTTC
few,TRBV5-1,-,TRBJ1-1,CASSLAFRNTEAFF,TGCGCCAGCAGCTTGGCCTTCAGGAACACTGAAGCTTTCTTT
many,TRBV4-3,-,TRBJ2-2,CASSQGGTPYGELFF,TGCGCCAGCAGCCAAGGGGGAACACCGTACGGGGAGCTGTTTTTT
-,TRBV29-1,-,TRBJ2-7,CSAKGAQSYEQYF,TGCAGTGCTAAAGGGGCCCAAAGCTACGAGCAGTACTTC
few,TRBV15,-,TRBJ2-7,CATSRDRGGSYEQYF,TGTGCCACCAGCAGAGATCGGGGAGGATCCTACGAGCAGTACTTC
many,TRBV24-1,-,TRBJ2-3,CATSDPLTDTQYF,TGTGCCACCAGTGATCCCCTCACAGATACGCAGTATTTT
many,TRBV12-3/TRBV12-4,TRBD1,TRBJ2-3,CASSHRDRGHF,TGTGCCAGCAGCCACCGGGACAGGGGTCATTTT
-,TRBV6-5,-,TRBJ2-1,CASSSSPGTPSGQFF,TGTGCCAGCAGTTCATCTCCCGGGACCCCCTCTGGGCAGTTCTTC
many,TRBV6-1,TRBD1,TRBJ2-1,CASADRVSYNEQFF,TGTGCCAGCGCGGACAGGGTCTCCTACAATGAGCAGTTCTTC
-,TRBV5-1,-,TRBJ2-5,CATNSGGRQETQYF,TGCGCCACCAATAGCGGAGGAAGGCAAGAGACCCAGTACTTC
many,TRBV24-1,TRBD1,TRBJ2-3,CATSEGRGSTDTQYF,TGTGCCACCAGTGAGGGCAGGGGGAGCACAGATACGCAGTATTTT
-,TRBV7-2,TRBD2,TRBJ2-3,CASSPPSGTVTDTQYF,TGTGCCAGCAGCCCGCCTAGCGGGACCGTCACAGATACGCAGTATTTT
-,TRBV15,-,TRBJ2-7,CATSSLLLTYEQYF,TGTGCCACCAGCAGTCTATTGCTTACCTACGAGCAGTACTTC
few,TRBV9,TRBD1,TRBJ2-2,CASSVGQGWTGELFF,TGTGCCAGCAGCGTGGGACAGGGGTGGACCGGGGAGCTGTTTTTT
-,TRBV11-1,-,TRBJ1-6,CASSSMGTGSPLHF,TGTGCCAGCAGCTCAATGGGGACGGGTTCACCCCTCCACTTT
few,TRBV5-1,-,TRBJ2-3,CASSLGLSGDTQYF,TGCGCCAGCAGCCTAGGACTGAGCGGGGATACGCAGTATTTT
few,TRBV28,-,TRBJ2-5,CASRVLGVQETQYF,TGTGCCAGCAGGGTTCTAGGGGTGCAAGAGACCCAGTACTTC
many,TRBV29-1,-,TRBJ2-3,CSVVVFGTSTDTQYF,TGCAGCGTTGTGGTGTTTGGAACTAGCACAGATACGCAGTATTTT
-,TRBV20-1,TRBD2,TRBJ2-1,CSAKGREETYNEQFF,TGCAGTGCTAAGGGGCGGGAGGAAACCTACAATGAGCAGTTCTTC
-,TRBV7-9,-,TRBJ1-1,CASSNTEAFF,TGTGCCAGCAGCAACACTGAAGCTTTCTTT
many,TRBV6-5,-,TRBJ2-3,CASSYDARGTDTQYF,TGTGCCAGCAGTTACGACGCCAGGGGAACAGATACGCAGTATTTT
-,TRBV6-2/TRBV6-3,-,TRBJ2-7,CASLIPGTPAHEQYF,TGTGCCAGCTTAATCCCCGGGACTCCGGCACACGAGCAGTACTTC
many,TRBV20-1,-,TRBJ1-5,CSARLGYSNQPQHF,TGCAGTGCTCGATTAGGGTATAGCAATCAGCCCCAGCATTTT
-,TRBV27,-,TRBJ2-1,CASSLGSGAFYNEQFF,TGTGCCAGCAGTTTAGGGTCAGGGGCCTTTTACAATGAGCAGTTCTTC
few,TRBV14,-,TRBJ1-1,CASSQDLTVLNTEAFF,TGTGCCAGCAGCCAAGATTTGACAGTCCTGAACACTGAAGCTTTCTTT
few,TRBV3-1,-,TRBJ2-1,CASSQDGSAIPYNEQFF,TGTGCCAGCAGCCAAGATGGATCGGCAATCCCTTACAATGAGCAGTTCTTC